This record covers a single TCR beta chain. These data come from a study of blood T cell repertoires in COVID-19. Generated by immunoSEQ multiplex PCR, the TCRdb table keeps only in-frame clones and is missing some. The table lists a few hundred thousand clones, more than 80% of them singletons. This CDR3 is built from 15 residues. Trimming took 4 bases from V and 5 from J; bases not matched to a gene: 4. CDR1 and CDR2 (germline): LNHDA, SQIVND (reference sequence). The clonotype comes from a man aged 18 to 30 who had recovered from COVID-19. Input material: PBMCs or T cells enriched from blood (not recorded which). The V gene is TRBV19, the J gene TRBJ1-5; 11 positions match TRBD1. The CDR3 protein is CASSRGTGGHQPQHF. The CDR3 DNA follows: TGTGCCAGTAGTAGGGGGACAGGGGGACATCAGCCCCAGCATTTT.